This TCR beta chain emerged from a study of T cell responses to AZD1222 COVID-19 vaccine. This clone was seen a few times. Some clones are missing from TCRdb's copy, which holds only in-frame ones; the method was immunoSEQ multiplex PCR. Among around 100,000 clones listed, approximately 86% were seen once. Sequencing was performed on peripheral blood, taken on day 0 of AZD1222 vaccination. The clonotype was recovered from an adult in good health.

The CDR3 loop is CASSSAGYNSPLHF. The DNA for the CDR3 is TGTGCCAGCTCATCAGCGGGGTATAATTCACCCCTCCACTTT. The V gene is TRBV18, the J gene TRBJ1-6; unclear D gene. CDR1 is KGHSH, CDR2 LQKENI, per germline. Between the trimmed V and J ends, which lost 5 bases and 4 bases, there was a span of 9 bases. CDR3 length: 14 residues.